The next 17 T cell receptor beta chains were all read from a single sample in a study of blood T cell repertoires in COVID-19. Some clones are missing from TCRdb's copy, which holds only in-frame ones; the method was immunoSEQ multiplex PCR. The table includes 110,000 to 150,000 clones, about four fifths detected once. The source material was peripheral blood. The source of these receptors is an older man who had recovered from COVID-19.

With regard to this clone: The same CDR3 can be traced to other DNA sequences in this sample. The chain combines TRBV6-6 with TRBJ1-5, with 7 bases that match TRBD1. V was pared by 5 bases and J by 2 bases, with 3 bases of the junction left unmatched. Germline V lookup: CDR1 MNHNY, CDR2 SVGAGI (reference sequence). There are 14 residues in the CDR3. The CDR3, as DNA: TGTGCCAGCAGTCCAGGGGGAGGCAATCAGCCCCAGCATTTT. Its translation is CASSPGGGNQPQHF.

The J gene is TRBJ1-1, the V gene TRBV6-6; a weak D match, TRBD1 (5 bases). This CDR3 is built from 15 residues. Germline CDR1 reads MNHNY; CDR2 reads SVGAGI (reference sequence). V dropped 7 bases and J dropped 5 bases, with 20 bases sitting between them. The CDR3 protein is CASTLRGQKGTEAFF. The CDR3 nucleotides are TGTGCCAGCACCCTGCGGGGCCAGAAAGGGACTGAAGCTTTCTTT.

V and J are TRBV4-1 and TRBJ2-2; D not certain. This CDR3 has 14 residues. Germline values: CDR1 MGHRA, CDR2 YSYEKL. The V end lost 4 bases, the J end lost 0 bases, and 6 bases lay between the germline ends. The CDR3 nucleotides read TGCGCCAGCAGCCTCACTGCGAACACCGGGGAGCTGTTTTTT. It yields the protein CASSLTANTGELFF.

The chain has TRBV5-6 and TRBJ1-6; 10 bases line up with TRBD1. V dropped 3 bases and J dropped 10; count of bases not matched to a gene: 7. This CDR3 region has 15 residues. The V gene's germline CDR1 is SGHDT and CDR2 YYEEEE. The CDR3 sequence is CASSYRDRGPSPLHF. CDR3 coding DNA: TGTGCCAGCAGCTACCGGGACAGGGGACCATCACCCCTCCACTTT.

This rearrangement joins TRBV7-7 to TRBJ2-3; 7 nucleotides align to TRBD2. The CDR3 contains 15 residues. The V segment lost 2 bases and the J segment 3 bases; nucleotides outside the gene matches: 5. The germline CDR1 and CDR2 sequences are SSHAT and FNYEAQ (reference sequence). The CDR3 region is CASSLTSAITDTQYF. The CDR3 DNA reads TGTGCCAGCAGCTTAACTAGCGCCATAACAGATACGCAGTATTTT. Variable domain in full (rest from reference TRBV7-7 and TRBJ2-3): GAGVSQSPRYKVTKRGQDVTLRCDPISSHATLYWYQQALGQGPEFLTYFNYEAQPDKSGLPSDRFSAERPEGSISTLTIQRTEQRDSAMYRCASSLTSAITDTQYFGPGTRLTVL.

The rearrangement uses TRBV6-2 or TRBV6-3 and TRBJ1-2; TRBD1 might be the D (5 bases). The V end was cut by 5 bases, the J end by 5 bases, with 15 bases between. Germline CDR1 MNHEY, CDR2 SVGEGT. CDR3 length: 14 residues. DNA for the CDR3: TGTGCCAGCAGTGACGGACGGGGACTTTATGGCTACACCTTC. Amino acid sequence: CASSDGRGLYGYTF.

In regard to this clone: Other DNA sequences in this specimen translate into the identical CDR3. CDR3 coding DNA: TGTGCCAGCATTAGCGGGAGTCAGGATACGCAGTATTTT. Translation gives CASISGSQDTQYF. The chain employs TRBV27 and TRBJ2-3, with 9 bases identical to TRBD2. Germline CDR1 MNHEY, CDR2 SMNVEV (reference sequence). The CDR3 is 13 residues long. V gave up 7 bases and J gave up 6 bases; unmatched junction bases: 5.

The chain combines TRBV10-1 with TRBJ1-5; D is possibly TRBD1 (5 bases). The CDR3 runs 18 residues. V shed 8 bases and J shed 5 bases, with 28 bases lying between them. Germline CDR1 is WNHNN and CDR2 is SYGVQD (reference sequence). The CDR3 protein is CASAPHGSPGRNYQPQHF. The CDR3 region has the DNA TGCGCCAGCGCACCCCATGGGTCCCCAGGGCGGAATTATCAGCCCCAGCATTTT.

The rearrangement joins TRBV28 to TRBJ2-3, with 13 positions matching TRBD2. This CDR3 is built from 17 residues. Germline-derived CDR1 and CDR2 are MDHEN and SYDVKM. The V and J ends lost 4 bases and 6 bases, in that order; junction bases with no gene match: 10. The CDR3 region has the DNA TGTGCCAGCAGTTCCGTTGGACTAGCGGGAGTTCACGATACGCAGTATTTT. The encoded protein is CASSSVGLAGVHDTQYF.

This chain uses TRBV9 with TRBJ1-6, with TRBD1 as a possible D gene (6 bases). V lost 3 bases, J lost 12 bases, and 16 bases lay in between. The CDR3 spans 14 residues. Germline V CDR1 and CDR2: SGDLS, YYNGEE. The CDR3 DNA sequence: TGTGCCAGCAGCGCGAAGGGGGAAACAAGACCCCTCCACTTT. Its translation: CASSAKGETRPLHF.

V is TRBV7-9 and J is TRBJ2-1, with 9 bases matching TRBD2. V trimming: 5 bases; J trimming: 10 bases; junction bases outside the gene matches: 15. The germline CDR1 and CDR2 sequences are SEHNR and FQNEAQ (reference sequence). This CDR3 spans 16 amino acids. This CDR3 reads CASSLLAGVNWGEQFF. As DNA, the CDR3 is TGTGCCAGCAGCCTGTTAGCGGGAGTGAATTGGGGGGAGCAGTTCTTC.

This clone came up once. This chain links TRBV27 with TRBJ1-1; the D gene is possibly TRBD1 (6 bases). In germline, CDR1 is MNHEY, CDR2 SMNVEV (reference sequence). V lost 4 bases to trimming and J lost 7 bases, with 10 bases between them. The CDR3 has 12 residues. CDR3 sequence reads: CASSSGVGEAFF. For the CDR3, the DNA is TGTGCCAGCAGTTCAGGGGTCGGTGAAGCTTTCTTT.

The chain combines TRBV2 with TRBJ2-3, with 14 bases fitting TRBD2. This CDR3 is built from 20 residues. Germline V lookup: CDR1 SNHLY, CDR2 FYNNEI. The V segment lost 4 bases and the J segment 2 bases; nucleotides outside the gene matches: 14. CDR3 protein: CASSAHPGLAGGPNTDTQYF. In DNA, the CDR3 is TGTGCCAGCAGTGCTCACCCCGGACTAGCGGGAGGACCCAACACAGATACGCAGTATTTT.

The chain joins TRBV7-9 to TRBJ2-7; 8 positions match TRBD1. J lost 4 bases, V lost 5 bases, and 13 bases had no gene match. CDR3 length: 16 residues. Germline V lookup: CDR1 SEHNR, CDR2 FQNEAQ (reference sequence). CDR3 nucleotide sequence: TGTGCCAGCAGCATGCCGGACAGGGTTGAACATTACGAGCAGTACTTC. It yields the protein CASSMPDRVEHYEQYF.

The rearrangement uses TRBV6-5 and TRBJ2-4; TRBD1 might be the D (8 bases). The CDR3 sequence is 15 residues long. The V gene lost 4 bases and the J gene lost 8 bases, with 18 bases spanning the gap. From germline, CDR1 is MNHEY and CDR2 SVGAGI. The CDR3 loop is CASSFDRGGWDIQYF. CDR3 coding DNA: TGTGCCAGCAGTTTTGACAGGGGAGGGTGGGACATTCAGTACTTC.

The J gene is TRBJ2-7, the V gene TRBV15; TRBD1 agrees at 7 bases. The CDR3 consists of 13 residues. J was trimmed by 7 bases and V by 3 bases; bases with no gene match: 6. CDR1 and CDR2 (germline): LNHNV, YYDKDF (reference sequence). The CDR3 DNA follows: TGTGCCACCAGCAGGCCGCCGGGACAGGAGCAGTACTTC. As protein: CATSRPPGQEQYF.

The chain employs TRBV27 and TRBJ1-4; 8 nucleotides line up with TRBD1. The V and J ends lost 9 bases and 7 bases, in that order; junction bases with no gene match: 10. This CDR3 has 14 residues. The germline V gene has CDR1 MNHEY and CDR2 SMNVEV (reference sequence). CDR3 region: CASRRTGSGEKLFF. CDR3 sequence (DNA): TGTGCCAGTCGGCGGACAGGGTCTGGTGAAAAACTGTTTTTT.